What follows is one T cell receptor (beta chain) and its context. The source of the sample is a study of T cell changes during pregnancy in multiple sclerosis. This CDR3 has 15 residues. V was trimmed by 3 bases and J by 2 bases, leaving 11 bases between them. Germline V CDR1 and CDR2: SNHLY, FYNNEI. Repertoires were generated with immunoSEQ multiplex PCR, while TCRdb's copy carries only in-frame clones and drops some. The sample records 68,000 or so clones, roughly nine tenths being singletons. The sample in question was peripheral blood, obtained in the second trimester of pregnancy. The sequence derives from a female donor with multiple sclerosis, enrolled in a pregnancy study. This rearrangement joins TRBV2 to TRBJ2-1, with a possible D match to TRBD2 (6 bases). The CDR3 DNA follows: TGTGCCAGCAGTGACCTAGCTAGCGCCTACAATGAGCAGTTCTTC. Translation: CASSDLASAYNEQFF.